This entry concerns a single TCR beta chain. Clones were sequenced by immunoSEQ multiplex PCR, and TCRdb holds only the in-frame ones, with some missing. The sample lists approximately 290,000 clones, 90% occurring once. The sample originates from a study of blood T cell repertoires in COVID-19. The V segment lost 5 bases and the J segment 4 bases; nucleotides outside the gene matches: 11. This CDR3 is built from 17 residues. The germline V gene has CDR1 SEHNR and CDR2 FQNEAQ (reference sequence). Participants' reported clinical history set cohort assignment. This chain uses TRBV7-9 with TRBJ2-1; 10 positions agree with TRBD2. The receptor was isolated from a woman in her late teens or twenties with acute COVID-19. The sequenced sample consisted of PBMCs or T cells enriched from blood (not recorded which). CDR3 residues: CASSPGATSGDYNEQFF. The DNA of the CDR3 is TGTGCCAGCAGCCCAGGAGCAACTAGCGGGGATTACAATGAGCAGTTCTTC.